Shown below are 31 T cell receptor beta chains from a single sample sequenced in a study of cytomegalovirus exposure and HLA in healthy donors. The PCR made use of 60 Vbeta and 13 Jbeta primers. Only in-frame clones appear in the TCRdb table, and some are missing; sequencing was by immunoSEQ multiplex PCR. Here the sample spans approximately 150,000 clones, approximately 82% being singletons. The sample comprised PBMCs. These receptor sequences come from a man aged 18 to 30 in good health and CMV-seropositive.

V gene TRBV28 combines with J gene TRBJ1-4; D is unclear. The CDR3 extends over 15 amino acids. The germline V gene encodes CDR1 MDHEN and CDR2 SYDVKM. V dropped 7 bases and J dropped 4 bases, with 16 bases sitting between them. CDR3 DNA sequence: TGTGCCAGCATGACCCCCGGGATCCTTAATGAAAAACTGTTTTTT. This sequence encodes CASMTPGILNEKLFF.

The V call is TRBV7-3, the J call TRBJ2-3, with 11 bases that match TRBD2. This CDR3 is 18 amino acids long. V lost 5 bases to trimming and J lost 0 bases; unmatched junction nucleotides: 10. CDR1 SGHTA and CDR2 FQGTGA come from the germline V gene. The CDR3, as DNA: TGTGCCAGCAGCCAACAACCTGGACTAGCGGGCAGCACAGATACGCAGTATTTT. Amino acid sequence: CASSQQPGLAGSTDTQYF.

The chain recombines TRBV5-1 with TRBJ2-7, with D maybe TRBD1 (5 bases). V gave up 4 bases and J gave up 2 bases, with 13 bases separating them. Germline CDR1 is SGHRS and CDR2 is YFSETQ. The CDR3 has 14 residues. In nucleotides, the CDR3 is TGCGCCAGCAGCCCCCGGCAGGGTACCTACGAGCAGTACTTC. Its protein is CASSPRQGTYEQYF.

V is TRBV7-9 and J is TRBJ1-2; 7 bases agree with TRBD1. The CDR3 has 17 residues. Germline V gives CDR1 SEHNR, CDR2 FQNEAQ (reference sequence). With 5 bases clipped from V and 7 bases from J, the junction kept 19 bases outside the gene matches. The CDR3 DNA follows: TGTGCCAGCAGCCCCAGGGGGGACTCGGGGGTCGCTAGTGGCTACACCTTC. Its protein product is CASSPRGDSGVASGYTF.

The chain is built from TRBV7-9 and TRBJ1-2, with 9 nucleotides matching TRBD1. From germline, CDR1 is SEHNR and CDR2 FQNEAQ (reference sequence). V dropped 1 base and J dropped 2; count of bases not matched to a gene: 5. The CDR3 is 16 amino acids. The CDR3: CASSLVGDRANYGYTF. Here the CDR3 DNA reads TGTGCCAGCAGCTTAGTAGGGGACAGGGCAAACTATGGCTACACCTTC.

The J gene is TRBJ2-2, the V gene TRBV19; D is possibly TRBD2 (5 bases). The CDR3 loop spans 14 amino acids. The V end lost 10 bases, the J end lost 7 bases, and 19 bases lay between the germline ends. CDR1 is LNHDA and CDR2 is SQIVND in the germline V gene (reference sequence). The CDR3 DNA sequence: TGTGCCACTTCCCCCCCGGAGGACGTCGGGGAGCTGTTTTTT. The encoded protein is CATSPPEDVGELFF. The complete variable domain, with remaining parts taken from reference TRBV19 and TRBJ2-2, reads DGGITQSPKYLFRKEGQNVTLSCEQNLNHDAMYWYRQDPGQGLRLIYYSQIVNDFQKGDIAEGYSVSREKKESFPLTVTSAQKNPTAFYLCATSPPEDVGELFFGEGSRLTVL.

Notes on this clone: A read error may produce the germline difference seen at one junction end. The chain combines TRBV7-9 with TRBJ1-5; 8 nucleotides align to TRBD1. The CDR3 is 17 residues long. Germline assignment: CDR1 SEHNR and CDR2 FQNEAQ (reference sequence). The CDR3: CSSSLPWGQEGRQPQHF. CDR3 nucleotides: TGTTCCAGCAGCTTGCCGTGGGGACAGGAGGGGAGGCAGCCCCAGCATTTT. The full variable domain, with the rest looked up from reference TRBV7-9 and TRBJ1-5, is DTGVSQNPRHKITKRGQNVTFRCDPISEHNRLYWYRQTLGQGPEFLTYFQNEAQLEKSRLLSDRFSAERPKGSFSTLEIQRTEQGDSAMYLCSSSLPWGQEGRQPQHFGDGTRLSIL.

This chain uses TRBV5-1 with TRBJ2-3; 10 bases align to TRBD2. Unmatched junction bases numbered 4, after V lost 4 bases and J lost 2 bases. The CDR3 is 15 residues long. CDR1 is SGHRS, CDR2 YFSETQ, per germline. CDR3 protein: CASSLGTSATDTQYF. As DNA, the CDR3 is TGCGCCAGCAGCCTAGGGACTAGCGCCACAGATACGCAGTATTTT.

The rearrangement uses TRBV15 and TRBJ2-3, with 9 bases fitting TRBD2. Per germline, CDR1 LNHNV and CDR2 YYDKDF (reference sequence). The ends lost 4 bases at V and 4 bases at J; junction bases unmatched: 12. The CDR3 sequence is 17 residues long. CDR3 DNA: TGTGCCACCAGCATTCGAAGTGAGACTAGCGGTTCAGATACGCAGTATTTT. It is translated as CATSIRSETSGSDTQYF.

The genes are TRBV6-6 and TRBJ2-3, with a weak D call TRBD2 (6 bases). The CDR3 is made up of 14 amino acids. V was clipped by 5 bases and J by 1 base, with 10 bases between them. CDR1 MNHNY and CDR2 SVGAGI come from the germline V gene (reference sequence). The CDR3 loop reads CASSGPSGTDTQYF. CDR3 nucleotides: TGTGCCAGCAGTGGGCCTAGCGGCACAGATACGCAGTATTTT.

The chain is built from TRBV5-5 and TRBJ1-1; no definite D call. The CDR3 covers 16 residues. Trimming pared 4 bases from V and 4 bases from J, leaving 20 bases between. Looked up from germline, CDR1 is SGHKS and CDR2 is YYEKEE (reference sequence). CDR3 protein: CASSPILTAAGTEAFF. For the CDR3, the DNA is TGTGCCAGCAGCCCTATTTTGACGGCCGCGGGCACTGAAGCTTTCTTT. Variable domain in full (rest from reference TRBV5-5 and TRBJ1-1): DAGVTQSPTHLIKTRGQQVTLRCSPISGHKSVSWYQQVLGQGPQFIFQYYEKEERGRGNFPDRFSARQFPNYSSELNVNALLLGDSALYLCASSPILTAAGTEAFFGQGTRLTVV.

The CDR3 bases are TGTGCCAGCACGCTCCCGGGACAGGGGGTCTACGAGCAGTACTTC. Its protein product is CASTLPGQGVYEQYF. The genes are TRBV6-1 and TRBJ2-7; the match to TRBD1 covers 11 bases. CDR1 is MNHNS, CDR2 SASEGT, per germline. With V trimmed by 7 bases and J by 3 bases, 8 bases remained unmatched. The CDR3 runs 15 residues.

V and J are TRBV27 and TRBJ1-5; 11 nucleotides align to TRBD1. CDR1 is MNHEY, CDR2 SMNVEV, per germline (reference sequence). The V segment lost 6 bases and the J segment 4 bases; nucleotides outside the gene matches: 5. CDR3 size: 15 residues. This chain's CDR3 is CASRPGQGENQPQHF. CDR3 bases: TGTGCCAGCAGGCCGGGACAGGGGGAGAATCAGCCCCAGCATTTT.

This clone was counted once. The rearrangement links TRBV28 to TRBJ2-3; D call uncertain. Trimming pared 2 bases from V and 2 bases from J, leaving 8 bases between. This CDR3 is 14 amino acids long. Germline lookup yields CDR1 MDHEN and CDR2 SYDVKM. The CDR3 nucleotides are TGTGCCAGCAGTTTAGCCCAGGCCACAGATACGCAGTATTTT. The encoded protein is CASSLAQATDTQYF.

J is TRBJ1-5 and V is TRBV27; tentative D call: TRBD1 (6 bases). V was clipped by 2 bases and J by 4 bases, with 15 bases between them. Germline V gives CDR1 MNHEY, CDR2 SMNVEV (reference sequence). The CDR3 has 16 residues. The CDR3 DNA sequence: TGTGCCAGCAGTTTAACCTCCGGGGACATTAATCAGCCCCAGCATTTT. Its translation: CASSLTSGDINQPQHF.

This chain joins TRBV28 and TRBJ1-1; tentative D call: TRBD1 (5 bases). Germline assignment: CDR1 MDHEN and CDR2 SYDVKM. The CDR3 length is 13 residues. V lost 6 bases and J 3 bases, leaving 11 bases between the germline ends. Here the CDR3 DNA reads TGTGCCAGCAGACCTCAGGGATACACTGAAGCTTTCTTT. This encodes CASRPQGYTEAFF.

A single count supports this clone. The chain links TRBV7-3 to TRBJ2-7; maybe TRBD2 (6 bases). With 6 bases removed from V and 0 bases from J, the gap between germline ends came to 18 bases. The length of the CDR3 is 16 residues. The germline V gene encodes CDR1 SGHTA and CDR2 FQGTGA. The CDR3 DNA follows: TGTGCCAGCAGTCAATCGCCTAGCGAGAACTCCTACGAGCAGTACTTC. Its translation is CASSQSPSENSYEQYF.

In nucleotides, the CDR3 is TGTGCCAGCAGCCAAGAGAACCAGGGGTACGACGAGCAGTACTTC. Translating it yields CASSQENQGYDEQYF. The rearrangement links TRBV4-2 to TRBJ2-7; tentative D call: TRBD1 (6 bases). The ends were cut back, 0 bases at V and 5 bases at J, with 14 bases in the middle. The CDR3 is 15 amino acids. Germline V gene lookup returns CDR1 LGHNA and CDR2 YNFKEQ.

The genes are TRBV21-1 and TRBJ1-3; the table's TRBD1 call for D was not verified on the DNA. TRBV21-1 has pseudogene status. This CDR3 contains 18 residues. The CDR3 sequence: CASSKLKQELEAGNTIYF. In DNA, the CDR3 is TGTGCCAGCAGCAAACTAAAGCAGGAACTGGAAGCTGGAAACACCATATATTTT.

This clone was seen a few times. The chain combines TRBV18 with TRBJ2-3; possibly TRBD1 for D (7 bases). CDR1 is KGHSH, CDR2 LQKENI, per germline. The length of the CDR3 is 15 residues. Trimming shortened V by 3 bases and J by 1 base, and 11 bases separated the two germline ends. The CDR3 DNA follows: TGTGCCAGCTCACCTTCCAGGGGGGGCACAGATACGCAGTATTTT. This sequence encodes CASSPSRGGTDTQYF. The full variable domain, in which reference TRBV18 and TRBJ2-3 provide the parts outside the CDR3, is NAGVMQNPRHLVRRRGQEARLRCSPMKGHSHVYWYRQLPEEGLKFMVYLQKENIIDESGMPKERFSAEFPKEGPSILRIQQVVRGDSAAYFCASSPSRGGTDTQYFGPGTRLTVL.

This CDR3 reads CASSFGGSTGELFF. CDR3 nucleotides: TGTGCCAGCAGTTTCGGCGGGAGCACCGGGGAGCTGTTTTTT. The chain has TRBV27 and TRBJ2-2, with 7 bases that match TRBD2. In germline, CDR1 is MNHEY, CDR2 SMNVEV (reference sequence). This CDR3 is built from 14 residues. Trimming at V came to 3 bases and at J to 4 bases, leaving 2 bases not matched to a gene.

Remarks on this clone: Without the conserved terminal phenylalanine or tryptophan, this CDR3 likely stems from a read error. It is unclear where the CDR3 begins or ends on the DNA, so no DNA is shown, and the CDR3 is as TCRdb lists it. The CDR3 loop reads CASSLGQTGDLKDL. This chain joins TRBV5-1 and TRBJ1-2; the tabulated D call, TRBD1, remains unverified against the DNA. Germline loops: CDR1 SGHRS, CDR2 YFSETQ. Ends included, the CDR3 has 14 residues.

In DNA, the CDR3 is TGTGCCAGCTCCACACAGGGGAGAGGCACTGAAGCTTTCTTT. It translates to CASSTQGRGTEAFF. The genes are TRBV18 and TRBJ1-1, with TRBD1 matching over 7 bases. J lost 4 bases, V lost 6 bases, and 8 bases had no gene match. This CDR3 has 14 amino acids. Germline-derived CDR1 and CDR2 are KGHSH and LQKENI.

CDR3 nucleotides: TGTGCCAGCAGCCCTCAGACAGGGGTGTCCTACAATGAGCAGTTCTTC. Protein sequence: CASSPQTGVSYNEQFF. The V gene is TRBV7-3, the J gene TRBJ2-1, with 8 bases matching TRBD1. This CDR3 spans 16 amino acids. V was clipped by 5 bases and J by 1 base; unmatched bases: 7. CDR1 and CDR2 from the germline V gene are SGHTA and FQGTGA.

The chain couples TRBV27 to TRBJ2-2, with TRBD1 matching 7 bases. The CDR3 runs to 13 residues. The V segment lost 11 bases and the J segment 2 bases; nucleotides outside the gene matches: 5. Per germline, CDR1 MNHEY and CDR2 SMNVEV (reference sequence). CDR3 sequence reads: CAAAGGNTGELFF. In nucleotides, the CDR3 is TGTGCCGCCGCAGGGGGAAACACCGGGGAGCTGTTTTTT.

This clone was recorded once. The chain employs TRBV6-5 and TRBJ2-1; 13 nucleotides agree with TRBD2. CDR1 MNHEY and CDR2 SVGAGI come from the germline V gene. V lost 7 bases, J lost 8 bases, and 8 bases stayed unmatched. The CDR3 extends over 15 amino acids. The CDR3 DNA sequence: TGTGCCAGCACTAGGGACGGGACTAGCGGGGATGAGCAGTTCTTC. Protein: CASTRDGTSGDEQFF.

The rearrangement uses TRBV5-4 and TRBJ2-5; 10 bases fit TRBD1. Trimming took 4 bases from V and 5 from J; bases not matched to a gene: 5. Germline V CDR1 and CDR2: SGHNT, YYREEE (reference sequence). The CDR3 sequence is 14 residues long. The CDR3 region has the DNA TGTGCCAGCAGCCGGGACAGGGGTAGGGAGACCCAGTACTTC. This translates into CASSRDRGRETQYF.

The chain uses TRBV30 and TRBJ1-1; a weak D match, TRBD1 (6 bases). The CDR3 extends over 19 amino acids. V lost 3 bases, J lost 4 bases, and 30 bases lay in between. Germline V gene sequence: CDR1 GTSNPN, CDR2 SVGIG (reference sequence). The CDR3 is CAWRFARGAVLFESTEAFF. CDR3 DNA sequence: TGTGCCTGGAGGTTCGCGCGGGGGGCAGTGCTCTTTGAAAGCACTGAAGCTTTCTTT.

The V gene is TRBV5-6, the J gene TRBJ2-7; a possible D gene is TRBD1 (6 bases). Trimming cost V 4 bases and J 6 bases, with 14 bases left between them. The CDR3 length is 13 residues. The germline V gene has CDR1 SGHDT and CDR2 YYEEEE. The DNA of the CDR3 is TGTGCCAGCAGCCCGAGGGGGATCTCCGAGCAGTACTTC. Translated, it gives CASSPRGISEQYF.

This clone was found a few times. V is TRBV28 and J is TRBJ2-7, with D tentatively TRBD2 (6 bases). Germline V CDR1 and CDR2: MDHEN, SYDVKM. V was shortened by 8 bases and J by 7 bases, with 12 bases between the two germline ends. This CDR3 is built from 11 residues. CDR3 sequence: CASGLRKEQYF. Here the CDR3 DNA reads TGTGCCAGCGGACTACGAAAGGAGCAGTACTTC.

This chain's CDR3 is CSVGGGQVAEQFF. CDR3 DNA: TGCAGCGTTGGGGGGGGACAGGTGGCTGAGCAGTTCTTC. This chain connects TRBV29-1 to TRBJ2-1; weak D call: TRBD1 (8 bases). Trimming pared 4 bases from V and 9 bases from J, leaving 16 bases between. Looked up from germline, CDR1 is SQVTM and CDR2 is ANQGSEA. This CDR3 is 13 amino acids long.